The entry below describes one T cell receptor (beta chain). This sample was taken from a study of blood T cells in healthy people across ages. Through a sample-barcoded 5' primer and a J-beta primer mix, a second PCR was run for roughly 6 to 12 cycles. MiXCR, applied by TCRdb to the 5' RACE reads, yields one record per CDR3 protein. The top ten hold more than 20% of the sample, which has around 1,900,000 distinct CDR3 sequences, roughly two fifths seen once. From germline, CDR1 is MNHEY and CDR2 SVGAGI. The CDR3 runs 13 residues. The trim removed 6 bases at V and 6 bases at J, leaving 4 bases unmatched. All donors came from Russia, were Caucasian and healthy, and spanned ages about 6 to 100. PBMCs were isolated at a quantity of at least 6 million per sample.

The sample consisted of blood. J is TRBJ2-2 and V is TRBV6-5; 7 bases match TRBD1. The receptor was isolated from a human donor in good health. In DNA form, the CDR3 reads TGTGCCAGCAGGCGACAGGGCCCCGGGGAGCTGTTTTTT. Residues: CASRRQGPGELFF.